The 3 T cell receptor beta chains below were found in one sample sequenced in a study of T cells in Graves' hyperthyroidism and ophthalmopathy (dated by TCRdb to between 2018 and 2020). Library preparation employed multiplex PCR. Sequenced on an Illumina HiSeq 2000. The TCR beta CDR3 regions were amplified from the RNA transcripts. For the first round of RT-PCR on the TCR CDR3, the HTBI primer set was used together with the Qiagen OneStep RT-PCR kit. The raw public reads went through TCRdb reprocessing: fastp at Q25, MiXCR clone calling, in-frame beta chains kept. When rows share a CDR3 protein, they turn into one entry using the most common DNA and genes. This sample gives roughly 700,000 distinct CDR3 sequences in total; 15% to 20% of them show up just once. The biggest ten clones account for roughly a sixth of the sample. The sequenced sample was blood. Every receptor here comes from a man over 45 with Graves' hyperthyroidism.

This clonotype was seen repeatedly, ten times or more. The J gene is TRBJ1-4, the V gene TRBV12-3 or TRBV12-4; 10 nucleotides align to TRBD1. V lost 4 bases to trimming and J lost 10 bases; unmatched junction nucleotides: 6. The CDR3 contains 14 residues. The chain's CDR3 is CASSSGTGVRKLFF. The CDR3 nucleotides are TGTGCCAGCAGTTCCGGGACAGGGGTGAGAAAACTGTTTTTT.

There are a few counts of this clonotype. The rearrangement joins TRBV20-1 to TRBJ2-5; TRBD2 agrees at 8 bases. This CDR3 region has 17 residues. V dropped 3 bases and J dropped 7; count of bases not matched to a gene: 19. Germline V gene lookup returns CDR1 DFQATT and CDR2 SNEGSKA (reference sequence). The DNA of the CDR3 is TGCAGTGCTAGGTCGCCGTATGGTAGCGGGAATCTTAGGACCCAGTACTTC. Translating gives CSARSPYGSGNLRTQYF.

This chain connects TRBV5-1 to TRBJ2-7; 11 bases line up with TRBD2. J lost 6 bases, V lost 2 bases, and 7 bases had no gene match. The germline CDR1 and CDR2 sequences are SGHRS and YFSETQ. The CDR3 sequence is 15 residues long. CDR3 in DNA: TGCGCCAGCAGCTTTACTAGCGGGAGTGGATTCGAGCAGTACTTC. Its translation is CASSFTSGSGFEQYF. The full variable domain, in which reference TRBV5-1 and TRBJ2-7 provide the parts outside the CDR3, is KAGVTQTPRYLIKTRGQQVTLSCSPISGHRSVSWYQQTPGQGLQFLFEYFSETQRNKGNFPGRFSGRQFSNSRSEMNVSTLELGDSALYLCASSFTSGSGFEQYFGPGTRLTVT.